The present T cell receptor beta chain was sequenced within a study of T cells after yellow fever vaccination. Whole-study findings and limits: The secondary response peaked faster, at day 5 versus 15, but was weaker. High-abundance clonotypes from the bulk population could contaminate FACS-sorted repertoires.

TCRdb recomputed calls from the 5' RACE reads with MiXCR, one row per CDR3 protein. This sample has approximately 600,000 distinct CDR3 sequences, with 9% to 15% found just once. As concerns this clonotype: Its target is not known.

CDR1 is MNHNS and CDR2 is SASEGT in the germline V gene. CDR3 size: 14 residues. Trimming cost V 7 bases and J 2 bases, with 9 bases left between them. The V call is TRBV6-1, the J call TRBJ2-6; D ambiguous. The receptor was isolated from a man aged 30-40 years who received the YFV17D yellow fever vaccine. Sample: PBMCs, taken on the day of the yellow fever booster vaccination. In DNA, the CDR3 is TGTGCCAGCATAGCCCTCACTGGGGCCAACGTCCTGACTTTC. Translating it yields CASIALTGANVLTF.